This T cell receptor beta chain is from a study of graft-versus-host responses after intestinal transplantation (dated by TCRdb to about 2021). Regarding the study in general: The transplants that recipients got were multivisceral, liver-intestinal, or isolated intestinal. A cohort of approximately 23 intestinal transplant recipients, including one retransplant, was enrolled, and a few patients lacking pretransplant specimens were excluded. A peak of at least 4% donor T cells among recipient peripheral blood mononuclear cells was the definition used for donor T cell macrochimerism. After intestinal transplantation, graft-versus-host and host-versus-graft alloreactive T cell clones were followed in the graft, circulation and bone marrow using bulk TCR-beta CDR3 sequencing. Alloreactive clones were identified by sequencing pre-transplant mixed lymphocyte reaction products and comparing these products with unstimulated pre-transplant donor and recipient T cells. All recipients received anti-thymocyte globulin induction followed by maintenance tacrolimus and steroids for 3 to 4 years. Rather than going through the commercial service, samples from three later patients were sequenced in-house on an Illumina MiSeq and processed with MiXCR.

According to the study, the label for this sample's time point signals: cells obtained before transplantation from donor or recipient. CD3+CD4+ and CD3+CD8+ populations were FACS-sorted from unstimulated pre-transplant donor and recipient cells taken from spleen or lymph nodes. Results and caveats for the whole study, not just this receptor: Early after transplant, declines in HvG clones were associated with peak levels of circulating GvH clones. The relatively low number and heterogeneity of intestinal transplant patients limited the conclusions. In patients with donor T cell macrochimerism, the allografts had high GvH to HvG T cell clonal ratios. GvH clones turned up in recipient bone marrow, with some appearing earlier in ileal mucosa or blood, a pattern consistent with an intestinal mucosal origin.

CDR1 is given as SGDLS and CDR2 as YYNGEE, both from the germline V gene. The trim is 0 bases for V and 3 bases for J, with a gap of 7 bases between the germline ends. The CDR3 contains 13 residues, cysteine and phenylalanine counted. Only CDR3 DNA is held: 39 bases, read in frame from base 1. Libraries came from the immunoSEQ multiplex PCR assay. For most patients, genomic DNA was isolated using the Qiagen DNeasy Blood and Tissue Kit and was shipped frozen to Adaptive Biotechnologies for TCR sequencing. For most patients, genomic DNA was subjected to high-throughput TCR-beta CDR3 sequencing by Adaptive Biotechnologies. The authors processed their data as follows. Adaptive's ImmunoSEQ software supplied the TCR sequencing data for 18 patients, while MiXCR and VDJtools were used to process three other patients. To correct CD4 versus CD8 sorting errors, sequences present in both subsets at a frequency ratio below 5:1 were removed. CDR3 nucleotide sequences shared between donor and recipient were removed because their origin could not be assigned. At least 2-fold expansion over unstimulated cells and a minimum CFSE-low frequency of 0.002% (template counts) or 0.001% (read counts) were required for clones to be classified as alloreactive. Clones detected in sequenced pre-transplant spleen, lymph node, or MLR CFSE-low populations of the donor or recipient were defined as mappable. The cumulative frequency of alloreactive clones was calculated as a percentage of all sequences, weighted by copy number. Imported from immuneACCESS, the table was reduced by TCRdb to in-frame sequences with V and J called. These copies leave out some clones; in studies compared against another copy, an unresolved V gene accounts for under half, and the cause of the remainder is not known. V and J calls and clone size are as listed in that table; D and trimming were resolved from the DNA. Here the sample has some 85,000 clones; roughly 87% occur a single time. The ten largest clonotypes hold around 7.8% of the sample.

A note on this clone: Its antigen remains undetermined. Per-base quality was not reported, and no clone a single base away is much larger than it.

The rearrangement joined TRBV9 to TRBJ2-7, with the D gene not confidently named. The receptor was derived from a human donor who was the organ donor for an intestinal transplant. Sequences were derived from unstimulated CD8+ T cells sorted from spleen or lymph node cells, sampled before transplant. CDR3 sequence: CASSVDSSYEQYF. The nucleotide sequence is given as TGTGCCAGCAGCGTAGATTCCAGCTACGAGCAGTACTTC.